Given below is one T cell receptor (beta chain) in context. Its target is not known. PCR was performed using 60 Vbeta and 13 Jbeta primers. Data came from immunoSEQ multiplex PCR; TCRdb stores just in-frame clones and leaves some out. This table holds 150,000 to 200,000 clones, 65% to 80% found once. The data belong to a study of cytomegalovirus exposure and HLA in healthy donors. The length of the CDR3 is 14 residues. CDR1 and CDR2 (germline): SGHTS, YDEGEE. Trimming cost V 3 bases and J 8 bases; bases outside gene matches: 8. Study-wide results and limits: Analysis performed later showed TCR beta chains linked to HLA being more clonally expanded than equally common others.

The TCR was taken from a young woman in good health and CMV-seropositive. Source material: PBMCs. The V call is TRBV5-8, the J call TRBJ1-5; 7 nucleotides line up with TRBD1. The CDR3: CASSWTTGNEPQHF. CDR3 nucleotide sequence: TGTGCCAGCAGCTGGACGACAGGGAACGAGCCCCAGCATTTT.